One sample yielded the 2 T cell receptor beta chains listed below, sequenced in a study of cytomegalovirus exposure and HLA in healthy donors. Both 60 Vbeta primers and 13 Jbeta primers went into the PCR. Measured with immunoSEQ multiplex PCR; TCRdb has only the in-frame clones, and not every one. The sample contains some 150,000 clones, 82% of which appear only once. The sequencing sample was made of PBMCs. These receptors were collected from a woman aged 40 to 50 in good health and CMV-seronegative.

The chain couples TRBV5-4 to TRBJ2-5; the D gene is possibly TRBD2 (6 bases). V was clipped by 0 bases and J by 2 bases, with 14 bases between them. The germline V gene has CDR1 SGHNT and CDR2 YYREEE (reference sequence). This CDR3 contains 16 residues. The CDR3 region is CASSLAGLARQETQYF. The CDR3 nucleotides are TGTGCCAGCAGCTTGGCGGGGCTAGCGCGACAAGAGACCCAGTACTTC.

A word on this clone: Germline and junction disagree at one end, which may indicate a read error. The rearrangement joins TRBV7-9 to TRBJ2-7; D not resolved. Germline CDR1 SEHNR, CDR2 FQNEAQ (reference sequence). The CDR3 contains 12 residues. The CDR3 spells CSSSLAGHEQYF. CDR3 bases: TGTTCCAGCAGCTTAGCTGGGCACGAGCAGTACTTC. Combining the CDR3 with reference TRBV7-9 and TRBJ2-7 gives the whole variable domain DTGVSQNPRHKITKRGQNVTFRCDPISEHNRLYWYRQTLGQGPEFLTYFQNEAQLEKSRLLSDRFSAERPKGSFSTLEIQRTEQGDSAMYLCSSSLAGHEQYFGPGTRLTVT.